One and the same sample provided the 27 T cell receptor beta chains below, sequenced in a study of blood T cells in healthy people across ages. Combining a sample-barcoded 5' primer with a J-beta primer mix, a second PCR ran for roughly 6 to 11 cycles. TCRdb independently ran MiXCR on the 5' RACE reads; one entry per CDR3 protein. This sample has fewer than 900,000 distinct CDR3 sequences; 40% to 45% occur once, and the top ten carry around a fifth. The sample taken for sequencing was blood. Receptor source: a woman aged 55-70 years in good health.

The CDR3 region is CASSVDGSDYNEQFF. CDR3 DNA: TGTGCCAGCAGCGTAGACGGGAGTGACTACAATGAGCAGTTCTTC. The chain recombines TRBV9 with TRBJ2-1; D may be TRBD2 (6 bases). The CDR3 sequence is 15 residues long. Germline V gene sequence: CDR1 SGDLS, CDR2 YYNGEE. Trimming removed 0 bases at V and 3 bases at J, with 10 bases between.

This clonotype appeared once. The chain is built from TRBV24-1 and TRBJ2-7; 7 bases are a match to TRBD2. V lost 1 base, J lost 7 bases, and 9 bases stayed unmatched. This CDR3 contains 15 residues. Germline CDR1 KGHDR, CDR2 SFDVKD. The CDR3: CATSDFPRGGNEQYF. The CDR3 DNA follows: TGTGCCACCAGTGATTTTCCCCGGGGAGGGAATGAGCAGTACTTC.

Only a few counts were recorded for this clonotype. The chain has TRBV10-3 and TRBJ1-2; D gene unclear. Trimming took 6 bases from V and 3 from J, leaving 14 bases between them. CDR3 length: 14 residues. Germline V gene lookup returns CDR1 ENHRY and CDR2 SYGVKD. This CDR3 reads CAISEPGRDYGYTF. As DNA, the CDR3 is TGTGCCATCAGCGAACCCGGGCGCGACTATGGCTACACCTTC.

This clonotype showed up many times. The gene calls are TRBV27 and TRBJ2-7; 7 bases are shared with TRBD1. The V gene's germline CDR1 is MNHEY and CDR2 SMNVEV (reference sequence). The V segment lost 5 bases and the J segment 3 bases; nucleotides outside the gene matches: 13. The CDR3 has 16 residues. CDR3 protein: CASSHITGTASYEQYF. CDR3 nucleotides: TGTGCCAGCAGTCACATAACCGGGACAGCGAGCTACGAGCAGTACTTC.

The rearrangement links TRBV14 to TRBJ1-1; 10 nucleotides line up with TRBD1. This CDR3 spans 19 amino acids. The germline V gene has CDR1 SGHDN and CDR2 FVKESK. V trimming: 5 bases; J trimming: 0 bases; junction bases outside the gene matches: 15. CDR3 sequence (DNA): TGTGCCAGCAGCTCTGTCCCGGGACAGGGGCAGAGGATGAACACTGAAGCTTTCTTT. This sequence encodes CASSSVPGQGQRMNTEAFF.

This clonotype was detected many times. The CDR3 region is CAISESDPYEQYF. The CDR3 DNA reads TGTGCCATCAGTGAGTCAGATCCGTACGAGCAGTACTTC. J is TRBJ2-7 and V is TRBV10-3; no clear D gene. This CDR3 has 13 residues. The germline V gene encodes CDR1 ENHRY and CDR2 SYGVKD. V shed 0 bases and J shed 4 bases, with 7 bases lying between them.

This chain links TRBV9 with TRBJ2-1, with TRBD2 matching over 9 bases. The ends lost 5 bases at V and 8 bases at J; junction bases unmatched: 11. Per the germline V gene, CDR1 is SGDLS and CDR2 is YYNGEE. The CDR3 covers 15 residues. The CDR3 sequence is CASSEPGLAIHEQFF. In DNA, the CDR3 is TGTGCCAGCAGTGAACCGGGACTAGCTATCCATGAGCAGTTCTTC.

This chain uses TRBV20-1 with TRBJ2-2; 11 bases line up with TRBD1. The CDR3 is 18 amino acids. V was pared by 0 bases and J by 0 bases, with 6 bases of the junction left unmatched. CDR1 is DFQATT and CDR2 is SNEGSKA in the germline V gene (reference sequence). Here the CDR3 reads CSARERDRGLANTGELFF. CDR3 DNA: TGCAGTGCTAGAGAACGGGACAGGGGGTTGGCGAACACCGGGGAGCTGTTTTTT.

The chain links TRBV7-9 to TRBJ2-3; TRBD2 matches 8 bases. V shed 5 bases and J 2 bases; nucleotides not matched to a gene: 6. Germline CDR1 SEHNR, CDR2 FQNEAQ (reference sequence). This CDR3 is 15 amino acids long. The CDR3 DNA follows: TGTGCCAGCAGCCCAACTAGCGGCCTCACAGATACGCAGTATTTT. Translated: CASSPTSGLTDTQYF.

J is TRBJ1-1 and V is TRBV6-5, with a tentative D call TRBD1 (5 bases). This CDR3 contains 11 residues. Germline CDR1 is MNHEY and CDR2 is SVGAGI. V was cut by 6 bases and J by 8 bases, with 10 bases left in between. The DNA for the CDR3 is TGTGCCAGCAGACGGGACGCCGAAGCTTTCTTT. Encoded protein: CASRRDAEAFF.

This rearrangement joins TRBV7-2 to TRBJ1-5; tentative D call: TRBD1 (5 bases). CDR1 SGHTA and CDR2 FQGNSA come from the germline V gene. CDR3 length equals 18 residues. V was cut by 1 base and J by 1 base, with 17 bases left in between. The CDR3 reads CASSLEGMGVGSNQPQHF. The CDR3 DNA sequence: TGTGCCAGCAGCTTAGAAGGTATGGGGGTAGGAAGCAATCAGCCCCAGCATTTT. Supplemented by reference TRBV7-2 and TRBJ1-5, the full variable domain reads GAGVSQSPSNKVTEKGKDVELRCDPISGHTALYWYRQSLGQGLEFLIYFQGNSAPDKSGLPSDRFSAERTGGSVSTLTIQRTQQEDSAVYLCASSLEGMGVGSNQPQHFGDGTRLSIL.

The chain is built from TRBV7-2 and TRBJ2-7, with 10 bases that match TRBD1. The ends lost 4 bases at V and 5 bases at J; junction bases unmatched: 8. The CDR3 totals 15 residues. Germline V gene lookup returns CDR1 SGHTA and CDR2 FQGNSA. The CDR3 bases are TGTGCCAGCAGCTCGAAGACAGGGGGCAGGAACGAGCAGTACTTC. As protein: CASSSKTGGRNEQYF.

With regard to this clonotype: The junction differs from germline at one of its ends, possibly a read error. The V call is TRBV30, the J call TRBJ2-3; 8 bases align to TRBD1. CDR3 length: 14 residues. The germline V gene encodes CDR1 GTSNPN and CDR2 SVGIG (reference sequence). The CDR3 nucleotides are TGTGCCTGGACCCGTCAGACAGGGGTGGATACGCGGTATTTT. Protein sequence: CAWTRQTGVDTRYF. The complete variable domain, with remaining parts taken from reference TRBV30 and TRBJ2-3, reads SQTIHQWPATLVQPVGSPLSLECTVEGTSNPNLYWYRQAAGRGLQLLFYSVGIGQISSEVPQNLSASRPQDRQFILSSKKLLLSDSGFYLCAWTRQTGVDTRYFGPGTRLTVL.

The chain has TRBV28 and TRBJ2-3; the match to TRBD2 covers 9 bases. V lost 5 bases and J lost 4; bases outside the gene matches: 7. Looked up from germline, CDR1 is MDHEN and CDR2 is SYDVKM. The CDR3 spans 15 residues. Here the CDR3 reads CASSISGSKADTQYF. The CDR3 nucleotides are TGTGCCAGCAGTATTAGCGGGAGCAAGGCAGATACGCAGTATTTT.

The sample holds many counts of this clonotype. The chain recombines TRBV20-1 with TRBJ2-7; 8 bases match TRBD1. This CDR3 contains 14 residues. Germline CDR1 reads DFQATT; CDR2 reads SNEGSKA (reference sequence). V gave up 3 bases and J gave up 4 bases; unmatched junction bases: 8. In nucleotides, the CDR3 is TGCAGTGCTAGTGTCCCCGGGACAGGATACGAGCAGTACTTC. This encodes CSASVPGTGYEQYF.

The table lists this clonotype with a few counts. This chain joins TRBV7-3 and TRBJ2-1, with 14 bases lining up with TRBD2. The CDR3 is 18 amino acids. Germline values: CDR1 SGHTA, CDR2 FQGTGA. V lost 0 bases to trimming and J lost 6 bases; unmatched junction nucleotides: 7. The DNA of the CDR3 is TGTGCCAGCAGCTTAACCTCGGGACTAGCGGGGGTGGGCAATGAGCAGTTCTTC. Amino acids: CASSLTSGLAGVGNEQFF. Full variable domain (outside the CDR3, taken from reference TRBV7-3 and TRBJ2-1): GAGVSQTPSNKVTEKGKYVELRCDPISGHTALYWYRQSLGQGPEFLIYFQGTGAADDSGLPNDRFFAVRPEGSVSTLKIQRTERGDSAVYLCASSLTSGLAGVGNEQFFGPGTRLTVL.

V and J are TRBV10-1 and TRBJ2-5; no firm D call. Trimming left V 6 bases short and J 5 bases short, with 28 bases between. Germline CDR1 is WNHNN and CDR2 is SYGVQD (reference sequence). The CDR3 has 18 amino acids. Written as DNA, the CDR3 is TGCGCCAGCAGCGCCACTCCGGAAGATGTAGGTTTGAGCGAGACCCAGTACTTC. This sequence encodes CASSATPEDVGLSETQYF.

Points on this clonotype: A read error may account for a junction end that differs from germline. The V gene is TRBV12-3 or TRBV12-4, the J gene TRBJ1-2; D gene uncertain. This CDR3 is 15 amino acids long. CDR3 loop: CASSPSWRESYGYTF. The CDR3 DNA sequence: TGTGCCAGCAGCCCATCTTGGAGGGAGAGCTATGGCTACACTTTC.

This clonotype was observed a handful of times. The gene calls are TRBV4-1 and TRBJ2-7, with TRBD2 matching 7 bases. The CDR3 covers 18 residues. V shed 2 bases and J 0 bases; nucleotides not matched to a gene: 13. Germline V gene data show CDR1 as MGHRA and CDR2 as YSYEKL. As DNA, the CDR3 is TGCGCCAGCAGCCAACCAACGGCTAGCGGTAAAAGCTCCTACGAGCAGTACTTC. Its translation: CASSQPTASGKSSYEQYF.

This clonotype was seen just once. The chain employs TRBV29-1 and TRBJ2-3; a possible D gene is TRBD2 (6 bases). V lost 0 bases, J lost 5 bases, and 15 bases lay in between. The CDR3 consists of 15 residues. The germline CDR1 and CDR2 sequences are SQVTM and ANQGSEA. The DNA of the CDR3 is TGCAGCGTTGAAGACGGGGGACGCGGTAAAGATACGCAGTATTTT. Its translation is CSVEDGGRGKDTQYF.

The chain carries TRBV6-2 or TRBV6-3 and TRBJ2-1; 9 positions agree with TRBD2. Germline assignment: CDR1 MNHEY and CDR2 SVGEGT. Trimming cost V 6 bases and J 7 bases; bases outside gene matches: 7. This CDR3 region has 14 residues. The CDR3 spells CASSRGRGGNEQFF. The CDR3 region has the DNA TGTGCCAGCAGCCGAGGGCGGGGGGGAAATGAGCAGTTCTTC.

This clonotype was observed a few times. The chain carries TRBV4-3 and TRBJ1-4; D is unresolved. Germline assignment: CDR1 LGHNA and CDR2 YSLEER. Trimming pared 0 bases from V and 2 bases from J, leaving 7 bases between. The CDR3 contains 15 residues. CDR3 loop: CASSQDPATNEKLFF. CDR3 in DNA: TGCGCCAGCAGCCAAGATCCGGCGACTAATGAAAAACTGTTTTTT.

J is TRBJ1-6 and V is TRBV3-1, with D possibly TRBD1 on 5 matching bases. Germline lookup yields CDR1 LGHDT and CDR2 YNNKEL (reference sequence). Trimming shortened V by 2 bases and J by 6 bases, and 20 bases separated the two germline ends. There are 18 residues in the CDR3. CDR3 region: CASSQTDPGHSGNSPLHF. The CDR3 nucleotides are TGTGCCAGCAGCCAAACGGACCCTGGACATTCCGGTAATTCACCCCTCCACTTT.

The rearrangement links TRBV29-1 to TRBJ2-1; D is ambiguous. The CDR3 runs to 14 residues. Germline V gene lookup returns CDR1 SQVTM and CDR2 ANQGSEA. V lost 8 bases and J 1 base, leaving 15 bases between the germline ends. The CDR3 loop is CSHAEESSYNEQFF. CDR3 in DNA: TGCAGCCACGCGGAAGAGAGTTCCTACAATGAGCAGTTCTTC.

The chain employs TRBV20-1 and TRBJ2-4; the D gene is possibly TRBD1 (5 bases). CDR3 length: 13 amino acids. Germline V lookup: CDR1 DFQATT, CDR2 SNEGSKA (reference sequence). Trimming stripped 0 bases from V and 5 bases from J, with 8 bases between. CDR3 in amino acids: CSAREAGQNIQYF. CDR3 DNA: TGCAGTGCTAGAGAGGCAGGGCAAAACATTCAGTACTTC.

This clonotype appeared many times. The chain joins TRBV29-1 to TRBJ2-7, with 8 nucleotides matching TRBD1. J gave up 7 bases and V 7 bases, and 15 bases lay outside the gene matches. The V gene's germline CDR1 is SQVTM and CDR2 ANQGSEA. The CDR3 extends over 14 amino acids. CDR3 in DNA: TGCAGCGCTGCCTACGGACAGGGCCTGAGGGAGCAGTACTTC. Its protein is CSAAYGQGLREQYF.

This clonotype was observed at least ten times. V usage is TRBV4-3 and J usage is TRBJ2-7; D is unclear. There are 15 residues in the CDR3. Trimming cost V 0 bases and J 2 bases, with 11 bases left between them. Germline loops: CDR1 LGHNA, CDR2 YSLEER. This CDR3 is CASSQDEDGPYEQYF. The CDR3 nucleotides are TGCGCCAGCAGCCAAGATGAGGACGGTCCCTACGAGCAGTACTTC.